This T cell receptor (beta chain) was recorded in a study of cytomegalovirus exposure and HLA in healthy donors. Study-level points and caveats: Several of the most significant clusters appeared, in a later analysis, to be linked to common viral pathogens. Associated with HLA alleles at 0.05 false discovery rate in a later analysis were fewer than 20,000 TCR beta sequences. Accurate prediction of HLA-A and HLA-B alleles (for most subjects) was reportedly achieved from TCR beta sequences.

Primers included in the PCR were 60 Vbeta and 13 Jbeta primers. The method was immunoSEQ multiplex PCR; TCRdb's version includes in-frame clones alone and lacks a portion of them. Of 100,000 to 150,000 clones detected, approximately 84% appear once; the ten largest clones hold approximately 1.8%. CDR1 and CDR2 from the germline V gene are LNHNV and YYDKDF (reference sequence). The germline V and J ends were trimmed by 5 bases and 7 bases, with 14 bases remaining between them. The CDR3 is 13 residues long. Worth noting for this clone: Its antigen is currently unknown.

The clonotype comes from a woman between 40 and 55 years old in good health and CMV-seronegative. The J gene is TRBJ1-1, the V gene TRBV15; a possible D gene is TRBD1 (5 bases). The material sequenced was PBMCs. The CDR3 sequence is CATSPFGGDEAFF. CDR3 coding DNA: TGTGCCACCAGCCCCTTTGGAGGGGATGAAGCTTTCTTT.